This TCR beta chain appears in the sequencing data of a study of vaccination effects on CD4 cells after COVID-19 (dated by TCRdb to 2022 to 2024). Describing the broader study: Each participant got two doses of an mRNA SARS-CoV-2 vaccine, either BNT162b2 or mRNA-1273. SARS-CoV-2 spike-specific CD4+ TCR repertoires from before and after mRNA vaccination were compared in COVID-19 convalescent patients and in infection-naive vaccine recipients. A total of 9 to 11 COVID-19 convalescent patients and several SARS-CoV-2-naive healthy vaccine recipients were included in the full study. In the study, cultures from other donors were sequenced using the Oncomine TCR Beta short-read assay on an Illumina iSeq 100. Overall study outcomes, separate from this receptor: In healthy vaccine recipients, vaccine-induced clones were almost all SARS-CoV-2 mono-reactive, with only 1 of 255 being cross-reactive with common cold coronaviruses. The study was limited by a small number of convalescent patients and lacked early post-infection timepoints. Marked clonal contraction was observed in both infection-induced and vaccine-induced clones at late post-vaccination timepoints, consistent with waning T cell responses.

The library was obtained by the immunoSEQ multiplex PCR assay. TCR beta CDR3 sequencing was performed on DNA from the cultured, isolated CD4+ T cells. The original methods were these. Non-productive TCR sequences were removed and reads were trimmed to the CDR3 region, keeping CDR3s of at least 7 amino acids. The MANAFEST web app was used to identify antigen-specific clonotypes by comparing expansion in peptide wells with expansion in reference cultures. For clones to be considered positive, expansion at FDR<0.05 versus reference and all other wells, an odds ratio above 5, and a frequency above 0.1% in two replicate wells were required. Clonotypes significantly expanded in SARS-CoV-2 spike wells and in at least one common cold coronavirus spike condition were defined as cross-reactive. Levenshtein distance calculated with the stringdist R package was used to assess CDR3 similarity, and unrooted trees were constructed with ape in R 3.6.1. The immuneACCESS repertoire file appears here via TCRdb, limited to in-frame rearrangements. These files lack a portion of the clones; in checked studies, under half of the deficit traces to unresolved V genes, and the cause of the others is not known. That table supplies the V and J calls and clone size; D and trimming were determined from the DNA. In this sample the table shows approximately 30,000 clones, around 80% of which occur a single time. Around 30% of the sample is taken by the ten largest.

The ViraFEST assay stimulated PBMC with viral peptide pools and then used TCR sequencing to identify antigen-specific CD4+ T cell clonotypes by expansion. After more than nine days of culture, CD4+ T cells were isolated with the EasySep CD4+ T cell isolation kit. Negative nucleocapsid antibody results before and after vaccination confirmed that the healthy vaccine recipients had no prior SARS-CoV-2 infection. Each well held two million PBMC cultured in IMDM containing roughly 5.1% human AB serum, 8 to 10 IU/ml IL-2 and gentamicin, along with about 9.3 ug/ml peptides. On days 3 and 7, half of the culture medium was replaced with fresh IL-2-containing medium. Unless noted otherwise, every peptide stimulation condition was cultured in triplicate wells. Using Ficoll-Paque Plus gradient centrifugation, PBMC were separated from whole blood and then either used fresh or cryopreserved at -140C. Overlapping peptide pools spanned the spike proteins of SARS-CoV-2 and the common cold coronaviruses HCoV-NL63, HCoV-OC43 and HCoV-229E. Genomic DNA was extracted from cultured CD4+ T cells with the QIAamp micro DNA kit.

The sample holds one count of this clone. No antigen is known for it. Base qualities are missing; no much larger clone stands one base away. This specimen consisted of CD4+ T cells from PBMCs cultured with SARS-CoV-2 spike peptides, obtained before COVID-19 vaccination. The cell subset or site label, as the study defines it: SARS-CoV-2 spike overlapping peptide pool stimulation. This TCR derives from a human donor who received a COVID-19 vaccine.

The CDR3 has the sequence CASSKLGDGYTF. The nucleotide sequence is given as TGTGCCAGCAGTAAGCTCGGGGATGGCTACACCTTC. The V gene is TRBV12-3 or TRBV12-4 and the J gene is TRBJ1-2; no D gene call is confident. V gives up 5 bases and J gives up 6 bases, and the segment between their germline ends measures 10 bases. The CDR3 runs 12 residues from the cysteine to the phenylalanine. Only CDR3 DNA remains: 36 bases, in frame from the first base.